This T cell receptor beta chain was sequenced during a study of tumor and adjacent non-tumor tissue in lung cancer. On the study more broadly: Patients comprised over 9 adenocarcinoma, 2 squamous cell carcinoma and 1 small cell lung cancer. On average, productive TCRbeta reads reached roughly 4.2 million per sample. Study-level points and caveats: In normal lung, the top 100 clones were significantly more dominant than in tumor.

This sample's RNA came from whole unsorted tissue. Distant lung tissue was collected more than 3 cm away from the tumor edge. Donors were chemotherapy-naive, newly diagnosed lung cancer surgical patients in China, August–late 2014. The germline V gene has CDR1 DFQATT and CDR2 SNEGSKA (reference sequence). The CDR3 is 13 amino acids. The library came from three nested PCR rounds adapted from ARM-PCR protocols. TCRdb reprocessed the multiplex PCR reads via MiXCR and lists one record per CDR3 protein. The data show some 100,000 distinct CDR3 sequences, more than 55% seen once. A remark on this clonotype: What it binds is not known. A much bigger clone sits one base away, suggesting this may be a read error.

The specimen sequenced was distant non-tumor lung tissue. The chain carries TRBV20-1 and TRBJ1-2; D not resolved. This clonotype was sampled from a man aged 30 to 45 with non-small cell lung cancer. CDR3 region: CSAPRKGAYDYTF. The CDR3 DNA follows: TGCAGTGCTCCCCGTAAGGGCGCCTATGACTACACCTTC.